Each of the 17 T cell receptor beta chains below was sequenced from the same sample in a study of T-cell memory formation after mild COVID-19. One entry per CDR3 protein, called by TCRdb with MiXCR from the 5' RACE reads. The table records under 700,000 distinct CDR3 sequences, around 21% of them present only once. Sequencing used PBMCs or a T cell subset sorted from them (not recorded which). Every receptor here comes from an adult woman who had mild COVID-19 (a few samples of this study predate the infection). Cell type and time point are not known.

This clonotype has just a few counts. The chain employs TRBV6-1 and TRBJ2-7; 13 bases are a match to TRBD2. In germline, CDR1 is MNHNS, CDR2 SASEGT. The CDR3 is 14 residues long. V was clipped by 11 bases and J by 0 bases; unmatched bases: 4. CDR3 in amino acids: CAGGLAGSSYEQYF. CDR3 DNA: TGTGCCGGGGGACTAGCGGGGAGCTCCTACGAGCAGTACTTC.

In its sample, this clonotype was seen a few times. The rearrangement joins TRBV19 to TRBJ2-7; unclear D gene. The CDR3 is 15 amino acids. Trimming removed 1 base from V and 2 bases from J, with 12 bases in between. Germline-derived CDR1 and CDR2 are LNHDA and SQIVND (reference sequence). The CDR3 protein is CASSIGRRQTYEQYF. The CDR3 region has the DNA TGTGCCAGTAGTATAGGGAGACGCCAAACCTACGAGCAGTACTTC.

The table lists this clonotype with a few counts. This rearrangement joins TRBV9 to TRBJ2-2; 12 nucleotides match TRBD1. The J segment lost 7 bases and the V segment lost 5 bases, leaving 6 bases of the junction unmatched. Germline V gives CDR1 SGDLS, CDR2 YYNGEE. This CDR3 region has 15 residues. CDR3 sequence reads: CASSRGDRGHGELFF. CDR3 coding DNA: TGTGCCAGCAGTCGAGGGGACAGGGGGCACGGGGAGCTGTTTTTT.

This clonotype was seen more than once but under ten times. The chain couples TRBV7-6 to TRBJ2-1; D unresolved. From germline, CDR1 is SGHVS and CDR2 FNYEAQ. The CDR3 is 16 residues long. V was trimmed by 5 bases and J by 4 bases, leaving 18 bases between them. CDR3 coding DNA: TGTGCCAGCAGCCTGAGACCCCAGTCACTTTACAATGAGCAGTTCTTC. The encoded protein is CASSLRPQSLYNEQFF.

This clonotype was observed a few times. The CDR3 sequence is CSVEAGRGYEQYF. Written as DNA, the CDR3 is TGCAGCGTTGAAGCGGGGAGAGGCTACGAGCAGTACTTC. This rearrangement joins TRBV29-1 to TRBJ2-7, with D possibly being TRBD2 (5 bases). CDR1 and CDR2 from the germline V gene are SQVTM and ANQGSEA. With 1 base removed from V and 3 bases from J, the gap between germline ends came to 10 bases. The CDR3 totals 13 residues.

This clonotype was recorded a few times. V is TRBV6-1 and J is TRBJ2-1; tentatively, D is TRBD1 (6 bases). CDR1 MNHNS and CDR2 SASEGT come from the germline V gene. Deletions cut 6 bases from V and 15 bases from J, with 30 bases between. CDR3 length: 16 amino acids. Written as DNA, the CDR3 is TGTGCCAGCAGGAAAACAGGGTGGTCCCCTGAATTGGGATTGTTCTTC. The encoded protein is CASRKTGWSPELGLFF.

This clonotype was seen at least ten times. The chain couples TRBV6-6 to TRBJ2-7; no definite D call. This CDR3 has 12 residues. V lost 0 bases and J 4 bases, leaving 4 bases between the germline ends. CDR1 MNHNY and CDR2 SVGAGI come from the germline V gene (reference sequence). CDR3 bases: TGTGCCAGCAGTTACTCGAGATACGAGCAGTACTTC. Translated: CASSYSRYEQYF.

This chain uses TRBV3-1 with TRBJ1-6; 7 bases fit TRBD1. Unmatched junction bases numbered 7, after V lost 4 bases and J lost 4 bases. Germline-derived CDR1 and CDR2 are LGHDT and YNNKEL (reference sequence). The CDR3 has 16 residues. As DNA, the CDR3 is TGTGCCAGCAGCCCCCAAGGGGGCGTATATAATTCACCCCTCCACTTT. Its protein is CASSPQGGVYNSPLHF.

The genes are TRBV11-3 and TRBJ2-3, with 7 bases that match TRBD2. The junction had 17 bases not matched to a gene; V was cut back by 4 bases and J by 4 bases. CDR3 length: 18 residues. Germline V gene data show CDR1 as SGHNT and CDR2 as YENEEA. The CDR3 is CASSSSPLAGGPPDTQYF. The CDR3 coding sequence is TGTGCCAGCAGCTCATCTCCTTTAGCGGGCGGACCTCCAGATACGCAGTATTTT.

This rearrangement joins TRBV3-1 to TRBJ1-5; D may be TRBD1 (5 bases). Trimming pared 1 base from V and 7 bases from J, leaving 11 bases between. This CDR3 comprises 14 residues. CDR1 is LGHDT, CDR2 YNNKEL, per germline (reference sequence). CDR3 residues: CASSQAGLRQPQHF. The CDR3, as DNA: TGTGCCAGCAGCCAAGCGGGACTACGGCAGCCCCAGCATTTT.

This clonotype was seen more than once but under ten times. The chain links TRBV4-2 to TRBJ1-2; 7 bases line up with TRBD1. Looked up from germline, CDR1 is LGHNA and CDR2 is YNFKEQ. The CDR3 extends over 17 amino acids. The ends lost 1 base at V and 5 bases at J; junction bases unmatched: 13. CDR3 DNA: TGTGCCAGCAGCCAAGTCGTGGGACAGACCTTAATTTATGGCTACACCTTC. This translates into CASSQVVGQTLIYGYTF.

This clonotype was counted many times. This chain links TRBV2 with TRBJ2-2; TRBD1 matches 8 bases. Germline trimming cut 5 bases from V and 2 bases from J; bases unmatched to any gene: 7. Germline V lookup: CDR1 SNHLY, CDR2 FYNNEI. The CDR3 runs 16 residues. The CDR3 nucleotides read TGTGCCAGCAGTTTTCAGGGGGCCCGTAACACCGGGGAGCTGTTTTTT. Encoded protein: CASSFQGARNTGELFF. Combining the CDR3 with reference TRBV2 and TRBJ2-2 gives the whole variable domain EPEVTQTPSHQVTQMGQEVILRCVPISNHLYFYWYRQILGQKVEFLVSFYNNEISEKSEIFDDQFSVERPDGSNFTLKIRSTKLEDSAMYFCASSFQGARNTGELFFGEGSRLTVL.

V and J are TRBV7-8 and TRBJ1-5, with TRBD1 identical over 9 bases. V lost 3 bases, J lost 7 bases, and 4 bases stayed unmatched. CDR1 and CDR2 from the germline V gene are SGHVS and FQNEAQ. The CDR3 consists of 14 residues. For the CDR3, the DNA is TGTGCCAGCAGCTTTGGGACAGGGACACAGCCCCAGCATTTT. Its protein is CASSFGTGTQPQHF.

This clonotype was detected only a few times. In DNA form, the CDR3 reads TGTGCCAGCAGTTACGGTAGACAGCCCCAGCATTTT. Translating it yields CASSYGRQPQHF. The chain combines TRBV6-6 with TRBJ1-5; no firm D call. The CDR3 spans 12 residues. Between the trimmed V and J ends, which lost 2 bases and 7 bases, there was a span of 6 bases. Germline assignment: CDR1 MNHNY and CDR2 SVGAGI (reference sequence).

This chain uses TRBV3-1 with TRBJ2-3; TRBD2 might be the D (6 bases). This CDR3 region has 12 residues. Trimming pared 5 bases from V and 10 bases from J, leaving 13 bases between. Germline-derived CDR1 and CDR2 are LGHDT and YNNKEL (reference sequence). The CDR3 here is CASSSVGGAQYF. The CDR3 bases are TGTGCCAGCAGCAGTGTCGGGGGTGCGCAGTATTTT.

This clonotype has a handful of counts. The chain is built from TRBV18 and TRBJ2-7; D ambiguous. Germline CDR1 reads KGHSH; CDR2 reads LQKENI. This CDR3 is 15 amino acids long. The ends were cut back, 1 base at V and 1 base at J, with 11 bases in the middle. The CDR3 sequence is CASSPLRMGSYEQYF. As DNA, the CDR3 is TGTGCCAGCTCACCACTCAGGATGGGATCCTACGAGCAGTACTTC.

The chain couples TRBV7-9 to TRBJ2-7; 8 nucleotides match TRBD1. Germline CDR1 and CDR2: SEHNR and FQNEAQ (reference sequence). The CDR3 has 14 amino acids. Trimming removed 5 bases from V and 5 bases from J; junction bases left unmatched: 8. In DNA, the CDR3 is TGTGCCAGCAGCCCCGGACAGGGTGGAGACGAGCAGTACTTC. Translated, it gives CASSPGQGGDEQYF.